This paragraph covers one T cell receptor beta chain sequence. CDR1 is LNHDA and CDR2 is SQIVND in the germline V gene (reference sequence). Trimming shortened V by 6 bases and J by 4 bases, and 23 bases separated the two germline ends. The CDR3 covers 17 residues. Orbital computed tomography, together with clinical symptoms, serum thyroxine, TRAb and thyroid ultrasound, was used for diagnosis. RNA transcripts were the source from which TCR beta CDR3 regions were amplified. Second-round multiplex PCR came after first-round RT-PCR with HTBI primers. TCRdb redid the calling of the multiplex PCR reads with MiXCR, one entry per CDR3 protein. The profile shows around 520,000 distinct CDR3 sequences, about 35% of them singletons. This sample stems from a study of Graves' ophthalmopathy and Graves' hyperthyroidism. Looking at the study overall: Calling hyperthyroidism stable required that no ophthalmopathy show up within 18 months of follow-up.

The clonotype comes from an adult man with Graves' hyperthyroidism. The V gene is TRBV19, the J gene TRBJ2-3, with D unclear. Sequences were obtained from peripheral blood or thyroid tissue (not recorded which). The CDR3 coding sequence is TGTGCCAGTAGAACCCTGACGTCCCCCGCCGAGGCAGATACGCAGTATTTT. This translates into CASRTLTSPAEADTQYF.